A selection of T cell receptor beta chains follows, all from one sample in a study of blood T cells in healthy people across ages. TCRdb recomputed calls from the 5' RACE reads with MiXCR, one row per CDR3 protein. This table holds 600,000 to 800,000 distinct CDR3 sequences, 20% to 25% found once. The material sequenced was blood. The receptors originated from a man between 65 and 85 years old in good health. Each CDR3 is given with its conserved first and last residue. D genes are given only for firm matches. Some rows have no size entry. The others give once, few or many, or a class for an expanded clone.

v_gene: TRBV7-9
d_gene: .
j_gene: TRBJ2-1
abundance: .
CDR3aa: CASSRLGYEQFF
CDR3nt: TGTGCCAGCAGCAGACTAGGGTATGAGCAGTTCTTC

v_gene: TRBV20-1
d_gene: .
j_gene: TRBJ2-1
abundance: .
CDR3aa: CSARELGSNNGQFF
CDR3nt: TGCAGTGCTAGAGAACTGGGATCCAACAATGGGCAGTTCTTC

v_gene: TRBV7-8
d_gene: TRBD2
j_gene: TRBJ2-7
abundance: .
CDR3aa: CASSSLAGAPSYEQYF
CDR3nt: TGTGCCAGCAGCTCACTAGCGGGAGCCCCCTCCTACGAGCAGTACTTC

v_gene: TRBV25-1
d_gene: .
j_gene: TRBJ2-2
abundance: .
CDR3aa: CASSAPGRTNTGELFF
CDR3nt: TGTGCCAGCAGTGCCCCGGGACGGACGAACACCGGGGAGCTGTTTTTT

v_gene: TRBV24-1
d_gene: TRBD2
j_gene: TRBJ2-1
abundance: .
CDR3aa: CATSETSGRTYNEQFF
CDR3nt: TGTGCCACCAGTGAAACTAGCGGGAGGACCTACAATGAGCAGTTCTTC

v_gene: TRBV27
d_gene: .
j_gene: TRBJ2-7
abundance: .
CDR3aa: CASSFNEEVHEQYF
CDR3nt: TGTGCCAGCAGTTTTAACGAGGAGGTCCACGAGCAGTACTTC

v_gene: TRBV6-1
d_gene: TRBD1
j_gene: TRBJ1-4
abundance: few
CDR3aa: CASTWSGGEKLFF
CDR3nt: TGTGCCAGCACCTGGTCAGGGGGCGAAAAACTGTTTTTT

v_gene: TRBV7-9
d_gene: TRBD2
j_gene: TRBJ2-3
abundance: .
CDR3aa: CDSSLGPELAADTQYF
CDR3nt: TGTGACAGCAGCTTGGGGCCGGAACTAGCGGCAGATACGCAGTATTTT

v_gene: TRBV3-1
d_gene: .
j_gene: TRBJ1-5
abundance: few
CDR3aa: CASSQDSGVKPQHF
CDR3nt: TGTGCCAGCAGCCAAGATTCCGGCGTGAAGCCCCAGCATTTT

v_gene: TRBV5-6
d_gene: TRBD1
j_gene: TRBJ2-1
abundance: .
CDR3aa: CASRTGGHEQFF
CDR3nt: TGTGCCAGCAGGACAGGGGGGCATGAGCAGTTCTTC

v_gene: TRBV20-1
d_gene: TRBD1
j_gene: TRBJ1-6
abundance: many
CDR3aa: CSASPQGAGPLHF
CDR3nt: TGCAGTGCTAGTCCCCAGGGGGCTGGACCCCTCCACTTT

v_gene: TRBV7-9
d_gene: .
j_gene: TRBJ2-5
abundance: many
CDR3aa: CASTPQQETQYF
CDR3nt: TGTGCCAGCACTCCCCAACAAGAGACCCAGTACTTC

v_gene: TRBV7-2
d_gene: TRBD1
j_gene: TRBJ2-5
abundance: few
CDR3aa: CASSRDRVSETQYF
CDR3nt: TGTGCCAGCAGCCGGGACAGGGTGTCAGAGACCCAGTACTTC

v_gene: TRBV15
d_gene: TRBD2
j_gene: TRBJ2-1
abundance: .
CDR3aa: CATGRDSLAGSGEQFF
CDR3nt: TGTGCCACCGGCAGAGATAGCCTAGCGGGATCGGGGGAGCAGTTCTTC

v_gene: TRBV11-2
d_gene: TRBD1
j_gene: TRBJ2-5
abundance: .
CDR3aa: CASTAYRDSYQETQYF
CDR3nt: TGTGCCAGCACCGCTTATCGGGACAGCTATCAAGAGACCCAGTACTTC

v_gene: TRBV20-1
d_gene: .
j_gene: TRBJ2-1
abundance: .
CDR3aa: CSASITNLEQFF
CDR3nt: TGCAGTGCTAGCATAACTAACTTGGAGCAGTTCTTC

v_gene: TRBV9
d_gene: TRBD2
j_gene: TRBJ2-1
abundance: .
CDR3aa: CASSPPGTSAYVSSYNEQFF
CDR3nt: TGTGCCAGCAGCCCACCCGGGACTAGCGCCTATGTGAGCTCCTACAATGAGCAGTTCTTC

v_gene: TRBV10-3
d_gene: .
j_gene: TRBJ2-1
abundance: .
CDR3aa: CAIRGGGGENEQFF
CDR3nt: TGTGCCATCAGGGGTGGTGGGGGAGAGAATGAGCAGTTCTTC

v_gene: TRBV20-1
d_gene: .
j_gene: TRBJ2-7
abundance: few
CDR3aa: CSARGIHEQYF
CDR3nt: TGCAGTGCCCGGGGGATCCACGAGCAGTACTTC

v_gene: TRBV29-1
d_gene: TRBD1
j_gene: TRBJ2-5
abundance: .
CDR3aa: CSVAQGAYKQYF
CDR3nt: TGCAGCGTTGCACAGGGGGCCTACAAGCAGTACTTC

v_gene: TRBV20-1
d_gene: TRBD1
j_gene: TRBJ2-1
abundance: few
CDR3aa: CSASRGSNEQFF
CDR3nt: TGCAGTGCTAGCAGGGGGAGCAATGAGCAGTTCTTC

v_gene: TRBV11-2
d_gene: .
j_gene: TRBJ2-5
abundance: .
CDR3aa: CASSLVVGLETQYF
CDR3nt: TGTGCCAGCAGCTTAGTGGTGGGGTTGGAGACCCAGTACTTC

v_gene: TRBV25-1
d_gene: TRBD2
j_gene: TRBJ2-3
abundance: few
CDR3aa: CASSELGTSGADTQYF
CDR3nt: TGTGCCAGCAGTGAACTCGGGACTAGCGGGGCAGATACGCAGTATTTT

v_gene: TRBV9
d_gene: TRBD2
j_gene: TRBJ2-1
abundance: many
CDR3aa: CASSPRLAGPNNEQFF
CDR3nt: TGTGCCAGCAGCCCTCGACTAGCGGGCCCGAACAATGAGCAGTTCTTC

v_gene: TRBV21-1
d_gene: .
j_gene: TRBJ2-2
abundance: .
CDR3aa: CASSKTTNTGELFF
CDR3nt: TGTGCCAGCAGCAAAACTACTAACACCGGGGAGCTGTTTTTT

v_gene: TRBV29-1
d_gene: TRBD2
j_gene: TRBJ2-7
abundance: many
CDR3aa: CSVEGREGSSYEQYF
CDR3nt: TGCAGCGTTGAAGGGCGGGAGGGGAGCTCCTACGAGCAGTACTTC

v_gene: TRBV6-1
d_gene: .
j_gene: TRBJ1-4
abundance: .
CDR3aa: CASSEIGTRGNEKLFF
CDR3nt: TGTGCCAGCAGTGAAATCGGGACGCGGGGTAATGAAAAACTGTTTTTT

v_gene: TRBV2
d_gene: TRBD1
j_gene: TRBJ1-1
abundance: few
CDR3aa: CASTRDRIAEAFF
CDR3nt: TGTGCCAGCACCAGGGACAGGATCGCTGAAGCTTTCTTT

v_gene: TRBV7-2
d_gene: TRBD2
j_gene: TRBJ2-3
abundance: once
CDR3aa: CASSLVRGATDTQYF
CDR3nt: TGCGCCAGCAGCTTAGTGCGGGGGGCCACAGATACGCAGTATTTT

v_gene: TRBV6-6
d_gene: .
j_gene: TRBJ2-2
abundance: few
CDR3aa: CASSYSYGTTGELFF
CDR3nt: TGTGCCAGCAGTTACTCCTACGGCACCACCGGGGAGCTGTTTTTT

v_gene: TRBV11-2
d_gene: .
j_gene: TRBJ2-1
abundance: .
CDR3aa: CASSRGQYNEQFF
CDR3nt: TGTGCCAGCAGCCGGGGTCAATACAATGAGCAGTTCTTC

v_gene: TRBV6-2/TRBV6-3
d_gene: .
j_gene: TRBJ2-5
abundance: few
CDR3aa: CASRTVGQETQYF
CDR3nt: TGTGCCAGCAGAACAGTGGGACAAGAGACCCAGTACTTC

v_gene: TRBV27
d_gene: TRBD1
j_gene: TRBJ1-2
abundance: .
CDR3aa: CASSLLGTGNYGYTF
CDR3nt: TGTGCCAGCAGCTTACTCGGGACAGGGAACTATGGCTACACCTTC

v_gene: TRBV15
d_gene: TRBD1
j_gene: TRBJ1-4
abundance: many
CDR3aa: CATSRGQGAGNEKLFF
CDR3nt: TGTGCCACCAGCAGAGGACAGGGGGCGGGTAATGAAAAACTGTTTTTT

v_gene: TRBV10-3
d_gene: TRBD1
j_gene: TRBJ2-3
abundance: .
CDR3aa: CAILRDRETDTQYF
CDR3nt: TGTGCCATCCTAAGGGACAGGGAGACAGATACGCAGTATTTT

v_gene: TRBV28
d_gene: TRBD2
j_gene: TRBJ2-3
abundance: .
CDR3aa: CASSHRASGANTDTQYF
CDR3nt: TGTGCCAGCAGTCATCGAGCTAGCGGGGCAAACACAGATACGCAGTATTTT

v_gene: TRBV7-2
d_gene: TRBD1
j_gene: TRBJ2-1
abundance: .
CDR3aa: CASSLAGQVDEQFF
CDR3nt: TGTGCCAGCAGCTTAGCTGGACAGGTCGATGAGCAGTTCTTC

v_gene: TRBV27
d_gene: TRBD1
j_gene: TRBJ1-4
abundance: few
CDR3aa: CASILYEGQGRGYEEKLFF
CDR3nt: TGTGCCAGCATTCTATATGAAGGACAGGGACGGGGGTACGAGGAAAAACTGTTTTTT

v_gene: TRBV3-1
d_gene: TRBD2
j_gene: TRBJ2-7
abundance: few
CDR3aa: CASSRTSGSIGEQYF
CDR3nt: TGTGCCAGCAGTCGGACTAGCGGGAGTATAGGCGAGCAGTACTTC

v_gene: TRBV5-1
d_gene: TRBD2
j_gene: TRBJ2-1
abundance: many
CDR3aa: CASSGGLAGGPYEQFF
CDR3nt: TGCGCCAGCAGCGGTGGACTAGCGGGAGGGCCCTATGAGCAGTTCTTC

v_gene: TRBV28
d_gene: .
j_gene: TRBJ1-5
abundance: .
CDR3aa: CASSLMAGNQPQHF
CDR3nt: TGTGCCAGCAGTTTAATGGCGGGCAATCAGCCCCAGCATTTT

v_gene: TRBV4-1
d_gene: TRBD2
j_gene: TRBJ2-1
abundance: few
CDR3aa: CASSQDLAGVYNEQFF
CDR3nt: TGCGCCAGCAGCCAAGATCTCGCGGGAGTTTACAATGAGCAGTTCTTC

v_gene: TRBV29-1
d_gene: .
j_gene: TRBJ2-4
abundance: few
CDR3aa: CSVGPLVGIQYF
CDR3nt: TGCAGCGTGGGGCCCCTGGTGGGGATTCAGTACTTC

v_gene: TRBV7-6
d_gene: .
j_gene: TRBJ2-7
abundance: .
CDR3aa: CASGSSYEQYF
CDR3nt: TGTGCCAGCGGGAGCTCCTACGAGCAGTACTTC

v_gene: TRBV7-2
d_gene: .
j_gene: TRBJ2-5
abundance: few
CDR3aa: CASSEDRLEETQYF
CDR3nt: TGTGCCAGCAGCGAAGACAGGCTGGAAGAGACCCAGTACTTC

v_gene: TRBV6-5
d_gene: .
j_gene: TRBJ1-5
abundance: few
CDR3aa: CASSLSRGSNQPQHF
CDR3nt: TGTGCCAGCAGTTTATCCCGGGGCAGCAATCAGCCCCAGCATTTT

v_gene: TRBV24-1
d_gene: .
j_gene: TRBJ2-1
abundance: few
CDR3aa: CATSDLGDTTNEQFF
CDR3nt: TGTGCCACCAGTGATTTAGGGGACACGACTAATGAGCAGTTCTTC

v_gene: TRBV4-1
d_gene: .
j_gene: TRBJ2-7
abundance: few
CDR3aa: CASSREVGGTSYEQYF
CDR3nt: TGCGCCAGCAGCCGAGAAGTAGGCGGGACCTCCTACGAGCAGTACTTC

v_gene: TRBV20-1
d_gene: .
j_gene: TRBJ2-2
abundance: few
CDR3aa: CSARDSGGYTGELFF
CDR3nt: TGCAGTGCTAGAGATAGTGGCGGTTACACCGGTGAGCTGTTTTTT

v_gene: TRBV12-3/TRBV12-4
d_gene: .
j_gene: TRBJ1-1
abundance: few
CDR3aa: CASSGTEAFF
CDR3nt: TGTGCCAGCAGTGGGACGGAAGCTTTCTTT

v_gene: TRBV12-5
d_gene: TRBD1
j_gene: TRBJ2-7
abundance: few
CDR3aa: CASGQGTGREQYF
CDR3nt: TGTGCTAGTGGCCAGGGGACAGGGCGCGAGCAGTACTTC

v_gene: TRBV20-1
d_gene: TRBD2
j_gene: TRBJ2-2
abundance: .
CDR3aa: CSAPGLAGANTGELFF
CDR3nt: TGCAGTGCTCCGGGACTAGCGGGAGCGAACACCGGGGAGCTGTTTTTT